The 23 T cell receptor beta chains presented below share a single source sample, sequenced in a study of cytomegalovirus exposure and HLA in healthy donors. PCR employed 60 Vbeta and 13 Jbeta primers. Generated by immunoSEQ multiplex PCR, the TCRdb table keeps only in-frame clones and is missing some. Of roughly 200,000 clones in the sample, over 80% were seen once. Sequenced input: PBMCs. These receptors were obtained from a boy between 2 and 10 years old in good health and CMV-seronegative.

A word on this clone: A read error may account for a junction end that differs from germline. V usage is TRBV30 and J usage is TRBJ2-2; possibly TRBD1 for D (5 bases). The CDR3 totals 14 residues. Germline V gene lookup returns CDR1 GTSNPN and CDR2 SVGIG (reference sequence). CDR3 in amino acids: CAWNRQSNAGELFF. The CDR3 coding sequence is TGTGCCTGGAACAGACAGTCGAACGCCGGGGAGCTGTTTTTT.

The table lists this clone with a count of one. This sequence joins TRBV19 and TRBJ2-7; D not certain. Trimming pared 5 bases from V and 10 bases from J, leaving 18 bases between. Germline V gene data show CDR1 as LNHDA and CDR2 as SQIVND (reference sequence). This CDR3 region has 13 residues. The CDR3 region is CASSLKARMEQYF. The CDR3 region has the DNA TGTGCCAGTAGTCTAAAAGCCAGGATGGAACAGTACTTC. The full variable domain, completed using reference TRBV19 and TRBJ2-7, is DGGITQSPKYLFRKEGQNVTLSCEQNLNHDAMYWYRQDPGQGLRLIYYSQIVNDFQKGDIAEGYSVSREKKESFPLTVTSAQKNPTAFYLCASSLKARMEQYFGPGTRLTVT.

This chain links TRBV9 with TRBJ2-1, with TRBD2 matching over 8 bases. The CDR3 loop spans 15 amino acids. The V gene's germline CDR1 is SGDLS and CDR2 YYNGEE. Unmatched junction bases numbered 9, after V lost 2 bases and J lost 8 bases. In nucleotides, the CDR3 is TGTGCCAGCAGCGTTACGGGCGGGAGGAGGGATGAGCAGTTCTTC. Its translation: CASSVTGGRRDEQFF.

The chain links TRBV30 to TRBJ1-2; D possibly corresponds to TRBD1 (5 bases). The CDR3 sequence is 11 residues long. The germline gives CDR1 GTSNPN, CDR2 SVGIG (reference sequence). V lost 3 bases and J lost 7, with 9 bases in between. Written as DNA, the CDR3 is TGTGCCTGGAGCAGGGTAATTGGCTACACCTTC. Its protein product is CAWSRVIGYTF.

The genes are TRBV30 and TRBJ2-3; 9 bases agree with TRBD2. This CDR3 is built from 14 residues. From germline, CDR1 is GTSNPN and CDR2 SVGIG (reference sequence). V lost 3 bases and J lost 5; bases outside the gene matches: 6. Here the CDR3 DNA reads TGTGCCTGGAGAGGCGGGGGGGCCAGAGATACGCAGTATTTT. Translation gives CAWRGGGARDTQYF.

The chain joins TRBV7-9 to TRBJ2-7; 7 nucleotides line up with TRBD1. V shed 1 base and J 5 bases; nucleotides not matched to a gene: 5. Germline V gene lookup returns CDR1 SEHNR and CDR2 FQNEAQ (reference sequence). CDR3 length equals 14 residues. The CDR3 is CASSLDRGYHEQYF. The CDR3 coding sequence is TGTGCCAGCAGCTTAGACAGGGGTTACCACGAGCAGTACTTC.

This clone was counted a single time. The chain links TRBV27 to TRBJ2-7; no clear D gene. The CDR3 is 13 residues long. V was pared by 3 bases and J by 4 bases, with 10 bases between. Germline values: CDR1 MNHEY, CDR2 SMNVEV (reference sequence). The CDR3 loop is CASSFSRGYEQYF. CDR3 DNA: TGTGCCAGCAGTTTTTCTCGAGGATACGAGCAGTACTTC.

V and J are TRBV19 and TRBJ2-1, with D perhaps TRBD2 (5 bases). With 3 bases removed from V and 7 bases from J, the gap between germline ends came to 10 bases. CDR1 is LNHDA, CDR2 SQIVND, per germline (reference sequence). There are 13 residues in the CDR3. In DNA form, the CDR3 reads TGTGCCAGTAGTATGCTAGCACCGAATGAGCAGTTCTTC. Protein sequence: CASSMLAPNEQFF.

This clone was counted only a few times. The chain couples TRBV2 to TRBJ1-1; D ambiguous. V dropped 8 bases and J dropped 0 bases, with 16 bases sitting between them. The germline V gene encodes CDR1 SNHLY and CDR2 FYNNEI. The CDR3 is 15 residues long. The CDR3 bases are TGTGCCAGCCACCCGGAGGGTATAATGAACACTGAAGCTTTCTTT. Translated, it gives CASHPEGIMNTEAFF.

In this sample, this clone turned up a few times. The genes are TRBV6-1 and TRBJ2-6; D is perhaps TRBD1 (5 bases). Trimming removed 2 bases at V and 0 bases at J, with 5 bases between. This CDR3 spans 15 amino acids. Germline CDR1 and CDR2: MNHNS and SASEGT. The CDR3 loop reads CASSETGSGANVLTF. As DNA, the CDR3 is TGTGCCAGCAGTGAAACAGGCTCTGGGGCCAACGTCCTGACTTTC.

The chain combines TRBV6-1 with TRBJ1-4; weak D call: TRBD1 (6 bases). Looked up from germline, CDR1 is MNHNS and CDR2 is SASEGT. The CDR3 sequence is 14 residues long. The V end lost 3 bases, the J end lost 7 bases, and 12 bases lay between the germline ends. DNA for the CDR3: TGTGCCAGCAGTGACTCGAGGGGGGGTGAAAAACTGTTTTTT. This translates into CASSDSRGGEKLFF.

The V call is TRBV5-1, the J call TRBJ1-1; 7 positions match TRBD1. Trimming cost V 6 bases and J 7 bases; bases outside gene matches: 12. Germline V CDR1 and CDR2: SGHRS, YFSETQ. The CDR3 runs 14 residues. The CDR3 sequence is CASNLGDRSFEAFF. The CDR3 DNA follows: TGCGCCAGCAACTTAGGGGACAGATCCTTTGAAGCTTTCTTT.

This sequence joins TRBV11-3 and TRBJ2-2, with D hard to call. The V and J ends lost 6 bases and 4 bases respectively, with 12 bases between them. Germline lookup yields CDR1 SGHNT and CDR2 YENEEA. The CDR3 spans 14 residues. This chain's CDR3 is CASSLGAGTGELFF. In DNA, the CDR3 is TGTGCCAGCAGTCTGGGCGCAGGCACCGGGGAGCTGTTTTTT.

The rearrangement uses TRBV5-1 and TRBJ2-7, with D maybe TRBD2 (6 bases). V dropped 0 bases and J dropped 3 bases, with 10 bases sitting between them. Germline loops: CDR1 SGHRS, CDR2 YFSETQ. This CDR3 spans 14 amino acids. For the CDR3, the DNA is TGCGCCAGCAGCTTGGGTCGGGAGAACTACGAGCAGTACTTC. This codes for CASSLGRENYEQYF.

The genes are TRBV11-2 and TRBJ2-1, with D perhaps TRBD1 (5 bases). V was cut by 5 bases and J by 6 bases, with 17 bases left in between. The germline V gene encodes CDR1 SGHAT and CDR2 FQNNGV. This CDR3 spans 15 amino acids. This chain's CDR3 is CASSPSFLDSNEQFF. CDR3 DNA: TGTGCCAGCAGCCCCTCCTTTTTAGACAGCAATGAGCAGTTCTTC. Full variable domain (remainder filled in from reference TRBV11-2 and TRBJ2-1): EAGVAQSPRYKIIEKRQSVAFWCNPISGHATLYWYQQILGQGPKLLIQFQNNGVVDDSQLPKDRFSAERLKGVDSTLKIQPAKLEDSAVYLCASSPSFLDSNEQFFGPGTRLTVL.

This rearrangement joins TRBV18 to TRBJ1-3; 7 nucleotides match TRBD1. This CDR3 has 16 amino acids. Germline-derived CDR1 and CDR2 are KGHSH and LQKENI. Trimming removed 5 bases from V and 0 bases from J; junction bases left unmatched: 7. The CDR3 here is CASSVTGPSSGNTIYF. DNA for the CDR3: TGTGCCAGCTCAGTGACAGGGCCAAGCTCTGGAAACACCATATATTTT.

The chain employs TRBV9 and TRBJ2-7; D is uncertain. Germline-derived CDR1 and CDR2 are SGDLS and YYNGEE. This CDR3 has 15 amino acids. V shed 0 bases and J shed 0 bases, with 10 bases lying between them. The CDR3 reads CASSVGSHFSYEQYF. CDR3 nucleotide sequence: TGTGCCAGCAGCGTAGGGAGCCACTTCTCCTACGAGCAGTACTTC.

The chain carries TRBV18 and TRBJ2-7; possible D gene TRBD1, 5 bases. The CDR3 is 13 residues long. Trimming shortened V by 3 bases and J by 6 bases, and 12 bases separated the two germline ends. CDR1 and CDR2 from the germline V gene are KGHSH and LQKENI. The chain's CDR3 is CASSPAQGAEQYF. DNA of the CDR3: TGTGCCAGCTCACCTGCCCAGGGCGCCGAGCAGTACTTC. Looking up the rest from reference TRBV18 and TRBJ2-7 gives the full variable domain: NAGVMQNPRHLVRRRGQEARLRCSPMKGHSHVYWYRQLPEEGLKFMVYLQKENIIDESGMPKERFSAEFPKEGPSILRIQQVVRGDSAAYFCASSPAQGAEQYFGPGTRLTVT.

This clone showed up just once. The rearrangement uses TRBV6-1 and TRBJ1-6; tentative D call: TRBD1 (5 bases). Trimming cost V 9 bases and J 7 bases, with 13 bases left between them. The CDR3 runs 13 residues. Germline CDR1 and CDR2: MNHNS and SASEGT. In nucleotides, the CDR3 is TGTGCCAGTTTAACCGGACACAATTCACCCCTCCACTTT. Translated: CASLTGHNSPLHF.

The chain carries TRBV5-1 and TRBJ2-3; 11 bases are a match to TRBD1. CDR1 and CDR2 from the germline V gene are SGHRS and YFSETQ. The length of the CDR3 is 14 residues. Unmatched junction bases numbered 6, after V lost 8 bases and J lost 4 bases. The DNA for the CDR3 is TGCGCCAGTGGACCGGGACAGGGGGCAGATACGCAGTATTTT. It is translated as CASGPGQGADTQYF.

This clone has a single count. The chain links TRBV6-6 to TRBJ2-3; no clear D. The CDR3 consists of 16 residues. V was shortened by 7 bases and J by 10 bases, with 27 bases between the two germline ends. From germline, CDR1 is MNHNY and CDR2 SVGAGI (reference sequence). The CDR3 reads CASTPDSIYANFPQYF. CDR3 nucleotide sequence: TGTGCCAGCACCCCAGACTCAATATACGCCAATTTCCCGCAGTATTTT.

Written as DNA, the CDR3 is TGTGCCAGCAGCCTCGGGACAGGGCATAATTCACCCCTCCACTTT. Translation gives CASSLGTGHNSPLHF. This chain uses TRBV7-6 with TRBJ1-6; 9 positions agree with TRBD1. This CDR3 has 15 amino acids. Germline CDR1 reads SGHVS; CDR2 reads FNYEAQ. Trimming removed 5 bases from V and 5 bases from J; junction bases left unmatched: 4.

Here the CDR3 reads CASSFRDRGTEQYF. The CDR3 coding sequence is TGTGCCAGCAGTTTCCGGGACAGGGGTACCGAGCAGTACTTC. This sequence joins TRBV27 and TRBJ2-5; 10 bases line up with TRBD1. Near its end, the DNA agrees better with TRBJ2-7, so the J call may be wrong. The CDR3 has 14 residues. Germline lookup yields CDR1 MNHEY and CDR2 SMNVEV (reference sequence).